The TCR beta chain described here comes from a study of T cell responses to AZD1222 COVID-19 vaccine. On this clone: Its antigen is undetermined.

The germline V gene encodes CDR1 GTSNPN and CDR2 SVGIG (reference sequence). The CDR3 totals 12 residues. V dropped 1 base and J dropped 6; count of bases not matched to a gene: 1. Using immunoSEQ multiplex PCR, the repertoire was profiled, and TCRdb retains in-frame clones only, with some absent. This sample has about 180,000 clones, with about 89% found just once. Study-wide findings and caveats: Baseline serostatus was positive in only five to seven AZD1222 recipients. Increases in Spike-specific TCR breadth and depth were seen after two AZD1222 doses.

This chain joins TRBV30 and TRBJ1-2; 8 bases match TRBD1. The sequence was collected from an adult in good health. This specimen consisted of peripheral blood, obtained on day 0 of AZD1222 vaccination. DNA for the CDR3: TGTGCCTGGAGTGACAGGGGGGATGGCTACACCTTC. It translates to CAWSDRGDGYTF.